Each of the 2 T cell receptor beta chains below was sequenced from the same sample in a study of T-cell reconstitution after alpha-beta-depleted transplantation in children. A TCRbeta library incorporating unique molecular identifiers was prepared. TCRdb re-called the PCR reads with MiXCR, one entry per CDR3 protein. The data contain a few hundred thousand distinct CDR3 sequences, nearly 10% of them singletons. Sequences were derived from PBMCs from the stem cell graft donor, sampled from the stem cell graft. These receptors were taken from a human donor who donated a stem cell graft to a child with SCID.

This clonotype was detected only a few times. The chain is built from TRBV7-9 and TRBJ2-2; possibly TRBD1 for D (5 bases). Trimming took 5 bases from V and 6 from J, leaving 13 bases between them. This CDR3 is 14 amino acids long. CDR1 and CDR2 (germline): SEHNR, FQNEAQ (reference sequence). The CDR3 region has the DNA TGTGCCAGCAGCGAGGACATTAGGCCCGGGGAGCTGTTTTTT. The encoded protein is CASSEDIRPGELFF.

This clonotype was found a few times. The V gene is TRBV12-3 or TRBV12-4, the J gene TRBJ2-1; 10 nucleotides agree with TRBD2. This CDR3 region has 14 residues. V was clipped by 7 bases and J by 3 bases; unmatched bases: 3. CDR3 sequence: CASTTSGYYNEQFF. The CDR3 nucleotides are TGTGCCAGCACGACTAGCGGGTACTACAATGAGCAGTTCTTC.